These T cell receptor beta chains were read from a single sample in a study of T cell changes during pregnancy in multiple sclerosis. Profiling relied on immunoSEQ multiplex PCR, and the TCRdb table lists in-frame clones only, not all of them. Of tens of thousands of clones listed, about 93% are singletons. This specimen consisted of CD4+ T cells from peripheral blood mononuclear cells, obtained after pregnancy. Receptors were obtained from a female donor with multiple sclerosis, enrolled in a pregnancy study. Each CDR3 is given with its conserved first and last residue. D genes are given only for firm matches. A clone size is listed for some rows: how often the clone was seen (once, few, many), or a class if it is expanded.

clone_size: NA
v_call: TRBV6-8
j_call: TRBJ2-7
d_call: TRBD1
cdr3_aa: CASRPDRGVQYF
cdr3_nt: TGTGCCAGCAGACCGGACAGGGGGGTACAGTACTTC

clone_size: once
v_call: TRBV6-5
j_call: TRBJ2-1
d_call: NA
cdr3_aa: CASSTSDSYNEQFF
cdr3_nt: TGTGCCAGCAGTACCTCGGACAGCTACAATGAGCAGTTCTTC

clone_size: NA
v_call: TRBV2
j_call: TRBJ2-7
d_call: NA
cdr3_aa: CATQPGEYEQYF
cdr3_nt: TGTGCCACCCAGCCGGGTGAGTACGAGCAGTACTTC

clone_size: NA
v_call: TRBV5-1
j_call: TRBJ2-3
d_call: NA
cdr3_aa: CASSLEGRGGTDTQYF
cdr3_nt: TGCGCCAGCAGCTTGGAGGGCAGGGGGGGCACAGATACGCAGTATTTT

clone_size: NA
v_call: TRBV29-1
j_call: TRBJ2-7
d_call: TRBD2
cdr3_aa: CSVAAYPGQRTSGRYEQYF
cdr3_nt: TGCAGCGTTGCCGCCTACCCGGGACAACGGACTAGCGGGCGGTACGAGCAGTACTTC

clone_size: NA
v_call: TRBV11-2
j_call: TRBJ2-7
d_call: NA
cdr3_aa: CASSLDSVEGYEQYF
cdr3_nt: TGTGCCAGCAGCTTAGATTCTGTCGAGGGCTACGAGCAGTACTTC

clone_size: NA
v_call: TRBV14
j_call: TRBJ2-5
d_call: TRBD1
cdr3_aa: CASSQDLGLAGGTQYF
cdr3_nt: TGTGCCAGCAGCCAAGATCTGGGGCTAGCAGGGGGGACCCAGTACTTC

clone_size: once
v_call: TRBV6-6
j_call: TRBJ1-5
d_call: NA
cdr3_aa: CASSYSNGGAGQPQHF
cdr3_nt: TGTGCCAGCAGTTACTCGAACGGGGGGGCAGGGCAGCCCCAGCATTTT

clone_size: NA
v_call: TRBV13
j_call: TRBJ1-1
d_call: NA
cdr3_aa: CASLSPSGTYTEAFF
cdr3_nt: TGTGCCAGTTTATCCCCTTCCGGGACTTACACTGAAGCTTTCTTT

clone_size: once
v_call: TRBV4-3
j_call: TRBJ2-1
d_call: NA
cdr3_aa: CASSQDQANAQFF
cdr3_nt: TGCGCCAGCAGCCAAGACCAGGCCAATGCGCAGTTCTTC

clone_size: NA
v_call: TRBV4-2
j_call: TRBJ1-2
d_call: NA
cdr3_aa: CASSQVGERYYGYTF
cdr3_nt: TGTGCCAGCAGCCAAGTTGGGGAGAGGTACTATGGCTACACCTTC

clone_size: NA
v_call: TRBV5-1
j_call: TRBJ2-7
d_call: NA
cdr3_aa: CASSPGILYEQYF
cdr3_nt: TGCGCCAGCAGTCCCGGGATTCTATACGAGCAGTACTTC

clone_size: NA
v_call: TRBV7-9
j_call: TRBJ2-1
d_call: TRBD2
cdr3_aa: CASSLPGLAGEGEQFF
cdr3_nt: TGTGCCAGCAGCTTACCAGGACTAGCGGGAGAAGGGGAGCAGTTCTTC

clone_size: NA
v_call: TRBV11-3
j_call: TRBJ2-1
d_call: TRBD1
cdr3_aa: CASSLSGQGRNEQFF
cdr3_nt: TGTGCCAGCAGCTTATCGGGACAGGGGAGGAATGAGCAGTTCTTC

clone_size: NA
v_call: TRBV23-1
j_call: TRBJ2-1
d_call: NA
cdr3_aa: CASTTTGTKGSYNEQFF
cdr3_nt: TGCGCCAGCACAACTACAGGGACAAAAGGCAGTTACAATGAGCAGTTCTTC

clone_size: NA
v_call: TRBV14
j_call: TRBJ2-1
d_call: NA
cdr3_aa: CASSRPGVDFGNEQFF
cdr3_nt: TGTGCCAGCAGCCGACCTGGAGTCGATTTTGGCAATGAGCAGTTCTTC

clone_size: NA
v_call: TRBV5-1
j_call: TRBJ1-5
d_call: NA
cdr3_aa: CASSPGSGNQPQHF
cdr3_nt: TGCGCCAGCAGCCCCGGATCAGGGAATCAGCCCCAGCATTTT

clone_size: NA
v_call: TRBV6-6
j_call: TRBJ2-7
d_call: NA
cdr3_aa: CASVDSSYEQYF
cdr3_nt: TGTGCCAGCGTCGACAGCTCCTACGAGCAGTACTTC

clone_size: NA
v_call: TRBV7-2
j_call: TRBJ2-3
d_call: TRBD2
cdr3_aa: CASSLGAGGADTQYF
cdr3_nt: TGTGCCAGCAGCTTAGGGGCGGGAGGTGCGGATACGCAGTATTTT

clone_size: NA
v_call: TRBV7-2
j_call: TRBJ2-3
d_call: NA
cdr3_aa: CASSLAGGMATDTQYF
cdr3_nt: TGTGCCAGCAGCTTAGCAGGGGGTATGGCTACAGATACGCAGTATTTT

clone_size: NA
v_call: TRBV28
j_call: TRBJ1-5
d_call: NA
cdr3_aa: CASSQTAFTSNQPQHF
cdr3_nt: TGTGCCAGCAGCCAGACAGCGTTTACTAGCAATCAGCCCCAGCATTTT

clone_size: NA
v_call: TRBV10-3
j_call: TRBJ2-5
d_call: TRBD1
cdr3_aa: CAISDRTGTAETQYF
cdr3_nt: TGTGCCATCAGTGATCGGACAGGGACGGCAGAGACCCAGTACTTC

clone_size: NA
v_call: TRBV28
j_call: TRBJ1-1
d_call: NA
cdr3_aa: CASRLIWYTEAFF
cdr3_nt: TGTGCCAGCAGGCTAATATGGTACACTGAAGCTTTCTTT

clone_size: NA
v_call: TRBV7-3
j_call: TRBJ2-3
d_call: NA
cdr3_aa: CASSLGGGRDTQYF
cdr3_nt: TGTGCCAGCAGCTTAGGTGGGGGCAGAGATACGCAGTATTTT

clone_size: NA
v_call: TRBV29-1
j_call: TRBJ2-5
d_call: NA
cdr3_aa: CSVERETQYF
cdr3_nt: TGCAGCGTTGAGAGAGAGACCCAGTACTTC

clone_size: NA
v_call: TRBV2
j_call: TRBJ2-7
d_call: TRBD2
cdr3_aa: CASRTSGAYEQYF
cdr3_nt: TGTGCCAGCAGGACTAGCGGAGCCTACGAGCAGTACTTC

clone_size: NA
v_call: TRBV11-2
j_call: TRBJ2-7
d_call: NA
cdr3_aa: CASSRTAALSSYEQYF
cdr3_nt: TGTGCCAGCAGCCGGACAGCGGCACTAAGCTCCTACGAGCAGTACTTC

clone_size: NA
v_call: TRBV19
j_call: TRBJ2-7
d_call: TRBD1
cdr3_aa: CASSARTGASYEQYF
cdr3_nt: TGTGCCAGTAGTGCCCGGACAGGGGCGTCCTACGAGCAGTACTTC

clone_size: NA
v_call: TRBV2
j_call: TRBJ2-7
d_call: TRBD2
cdr3_aa: CASRTTSGSSLSEQYF
cdr3_nt: TGTGCCAGCAGGACAACTAGCGGGAGCTCCCTCTCCGAGCAGTACTTC

clone_size: NA
v_call: TRBV29-1
j_call: TRBJ2-1
d_call: NA
cdr3_aa: CSGSSSSYNEQFF
cdr3_nt: TGCAGCGGCTCTAGCAGCTCCTACAATGAGCAGTTCTTC

clone_size: NA
v_call: TRBV23-1
j_call: TRBJ2-1
d_call: TRBD2
cdr3_aa: CASSQSGGNEQFF
cdr3_nt: TGCGCCAGCAGTCAATCGGGGGGGAATGAGCAGTTCTTC

clone_size: NA
v_call: TRBV6-6
j_call: TRBJ1-4
d_call: NA
cdr3_aa: CASSRDDYEKLFF
cdr3_nt: TGTGCCAGCTCCCGGGATGACTATGAAAAACTGTTTTTT

clone_size: NA
v_call: TRBV28
j_call: TRBJ1-4
d_call: NA
cdr3_aa: CASSSAGETNEKLFF
cdr3_nt: TGTGCCAGCAGTTCGGCGGGCGAGACTAATGAAAAACTGTTTTTT

clone_size: NA
v_call: TRBV6-5
j_call: TRBJ1-2
d_call: NA
cdr3_aa: CASSLGGFYGYTF
cdr3_nt: TGTGCCAGCAGTTTAGGAGGGTTCTATGGCTACACCTTC

clone_size: NA
v_call: TRBV7-2
j_call: TRBJ2-1
d_call: NA
cdr3_aa: CASSSSQALVEQFF
cdr3_nt: TGTGCCAGCAGCTCCAGCCAGGCGTTGGTTGAGCAGTTCTTC

clone_size: NA
v_call: TRBV18
j_call: TRBJ2-7
d_call: TRBD1
cdr3_aa: CASSRDRDEQYF
cdr3_nt: TGTGCCAGCTCACGCGACAGGGACGAGCAGTACTTC

clone_size: NA
v_call: TRBV19
j_call: TRBJ1-4
d_call: TRBD1
cdr3_aa: CASSIDRVRQLFF
cdr3_nt: TGTGCCAGTAGTATTGACAGGGTTCGACAACTGTTTTTT

clone_size: NA
v_call: TRBV5-1
j_call: TRBJ1-2
d_call: TRBD1
cdr3_aa: CASSLGQGAGGYTF
cdr3_nt: TGCGCCAGCAGCTTGGGACAGGGGGCTGGAGGCTACACCTTC

clone_size: NA
v_call: TRBV27
j_call: TRBJ2-1
d_call: TRBD2
cdr3_aa: CASRATGTSGTNEQFF
cdr3_nt: TGTGCCAGCAGGGCGACCGGGACTAGCGGGACCAATGAGCAGTTCTTC

clone_size: NA
v_call: TRBV27
j_call: TRBJ2-7
d_call: TRBD2
cdr3_aa: CASSFLVAGGLGEQYF
cdr3_nt: TGTGCCAGCAGTTTCCTGGTAGCGGGAGGGCTTGGGGAGCAGTACTTC

clone_size: NA
v_call: TRBV9
j_call: TRBJ1-2
d_call: TRBD1
cdr3_aa: CASSASATGVYGYTF
cdr3_nt: TGTGCCAGCAGCGCAAGTGCGACAGGGGTTTATGGCTACACCTTC

clone_size: NA
v_call: TRBV28
j_call: TRBJ2-5
d_call: TRBD1
cdr3_aa: CASSLRGGSQETQYF
cdr3_nt: TGTGCCAGCAGTTTAAGAGGGGGCAGCCAAGAGACCCAGTACTTC

clone_size: NA
v_call: TRBV5-1
j_call: TRBJ2-7
d_call: NA
cdr3_aa: CASSPGLKPNSYEQYF
cdr3_nt: TGCGCCAGCAGCCCGGGACTCAAACCCAACTCCTACGAGCAGTACTTC

clone_size: NA
v_call: TRBV27
j_call: TRBJ1-3
d_call: NA
cdr3_aa: CASSLTGTRSGNTIYF
cdr3_nt: TGTGCCAGCAGTCTAACGGGGACACGCTCTGGAAACACCATATATTTT